This entry concerns a single T cell receptor beta chain. Its antigen is unidentified. Trimming removed 3 bases at V and 0 bases at J, with 15 bases between. CDR3 length: 16 residues. Germline V gives CDR1 SGHNT, CDR2 YYREEE (reference sequence). This specimen comes from a study of shared clonotypes between healthy human individuals. Regarding the study as a whole: The represented genetic and exposure-history diversity was limited by the small number of donors. Compared with clonotypes that all four donors shared, non-shared clonotypes had lower generation probabilities. Read depth was anticipated to influence clonotype sharing among donors.

Each replicate PCR on the sorted subsets used roughly 190 ng DNA (around 30,000 T cell genomes). The table came from immunoSEQ multiplex PCR; TCRdb's copy has only in-frame clones and leaves some out. The sample has about 770,000 clones; approximately 72% are singletons. The clonotype comes from a woman aged 25 to 39 in good health. Sequencing input: memory CD4+ T cells sorted from blood. Subset here: CD45RA-negative fraction. The rearrangement links TRBV5-4 to TRBJ1-2; tentatively, D is TRBD1 (5 bases). The CDR3 loop reads CASSSGTTATNYGYTF. The CDR3 nucleotides are TGTGCCAGCAGCTCCGGGACGACGGCTACTAACTATGGCTACACCTTC.